The subject of this entry is one TCR beta chain. Its target is not known. The data derive from a study of siplizumab effects on memory and regulatory T cells. Broader study findings: The apparent diversity of naive T cells exceeded that of memory cells, and naive T cells seemed to make a major contribution to the alloresponse. To unstimulated subsets, only a minor fraction of alloreactive clones could be mapped. The study did not confirm that proliferating Tregs from siplizumab cultures were suppressive.

The CDR3 is 14 residues long. Per the germline V gene, CDR1 is SQVTM and CDR2 is ANQGSEA. Sequencing was performed with immunoSEQ multiplex PCR; in TCRdb, only in-frame clones are kept and a portion is missing. The table includes tens of thousands of clones, just over 90% detected once. The TCR sequence derives from a human donor in good health. V gene TRBV29-1 combines with J gene TRBJ2-5, with 9 positions matching TRBD2. The J call may be in error: the DNA end matches TRBJ2-7 better. The sequencing input was CD8+ T cells sorted from blood. The CDR3 loop reads CSVELGGGAYEQYF. CDR3 nucleotide sequence: TGCAGCGTTGAACTGGGCGGGGGGGCCTACGAGCAGTACTTC.